What follows are 15 T cell receptor beta chains derived from one specimen sequenced in a study of blood T cell repertoires in COVID-19. Sequencing was performed with immunoSEQ multiplex PCR; in TCRdb, only in-frame clones are kept and a portion is missing. Of over 65,000 clones in the sample, approximately 79% were seen once. The sample taken for sequencing was peripheral blood. The source is an elderly man with active COVID-19.

This clone has only a few counts. Different DNA sequences within this sample yield the same CDR3. The V call is TRBV7-3, the J call TRBJ2-3, with 10 bases that match TRBD2. Germline values: CDR1 SGHTA, CDR2 FQGTGA. Trimming cost V 0 bases and J 0 bases; bases outside gene matches: 6. The CDR3 sequence is 18 residues long. The CDR3 bases are TGTGCCAGCAGCTTAACGGCTAGCGGGGGTGGAAGCACAGATACGCAGTATTTT. It is translated as CASSLTASGGGSTDTQYF.

This chain uses TRBV4-2 with TRBJ2-1; TRBD2 might be the D (5 bases). V lost 0 bases and J lost 7, with 7 bases in between. Germline CDR1 is LGHNA and CDR2 is YNFKEQ. The CDR3 loop spans 13 amino acids. CDR3 region: CASSQDPGNEQFF. The CDR3, as DNA: TGTGCCAGCAGCCAAGATCCGGGAAATGAGCAGTTCTTC.

V gene TRBV27 combines with J gene TRBJ2-1; the D gene is possibly TRBD1 (5 bases). From germline, CDR1 is MNHEY and CDR2 SMNVEV (reference sequence). The V end lost 4 bases, the J end lost 7 bases, and 14 bases lay between the germline ends. The CDR3 runs 14 residues. In nucleotides, the CDR3 is TGTGCCAGCAGTTCGCCTGGGGCTATAAATGAGCAGTTCTTC. Translating it yields CASSSPGAINEQFF.

The gene calls are TRBV10-3 and TRBJ2-5, with 7 bases fitting TRBD2. The CDR3 contains 11 residues. V dropped 8 bases and J dropped 4; count of bases not matched to a gene: 1. CDR1 ENHRY and CDR2 SYGVKD come from the germline V gene. Here the CDR3 reads CAIASGETQYF. CDR3 nucleotide sequence: TGTGCCATCGCTAGCGGAGAGACCCAGTACTTC.

In this sample, this clone turned up once. This rearrangement joins TRBV19 to TRBJ1-2; 7 nucleotides align to TRBD1. This CDR3 is built from 15 residues. V dropped 7 bases and J dropped 0; count of bases not matched to a gene: 8. Germline V gives CDR1 LNHDA, CDR2 SQIVND (reference sequence). Written as DNA, the CDR3 is TGTGCCAGTATTACCGGGGACAGTCCTAACTATGGCTACACCTTC. Protein sequence: CASITGDSPNYGYTF.

V gene TRBV5-1 combines with J gene TRBJ2-7; tentative D call: TRBD1 (7 bases). The V end lost 4 bases, the J end lost 0 bases, and 14 bases lay between the germline ends. Germline V gives CDR1 SGHRS, CDR2 YFSETQ. The CDR3 has 15 amino acids. The CDR3 loop is CASSGGTADSYEQYF. CDR3 DNA: TGCGCCAGCAGCGGAGGGACAGCGGACTCCTACGAGCAGTACTTC.

The gene calls are TRBV28 and TRBJ1-1, with D perhaps TRBD1 (6 bases). CDR3 length: 15 residues. Germline CDR1 MDHEN, CDR2 SYDVKM. V lost 5 bases and J 1 base, leaving 14 bases between the germline ends. CDR3 bases: TGTGCCAGCAGTCTACCCTCGGACAGGAACACTGAAGCTTTCTTT. This encodes CASSLPSDRNTEAFF.

The V gene is TRBV11-3, the J gene TRBJ2-3, with TRBD1 matching over 8 bases. V dropped 1 base and J dropped 1; count of bases not matched to a gene: 7. The CDR3 has 17 amino acids. CDR1 and CDR2 (germline): SGHNT, YENEEA. The CDR3: CASSLGNAGGRTDTQYF. The DNA of the CDR3 is TGTGCCAGCAGCTTAGGAAATGCAGGGGGCCGCACAGATACGCAGTATTTT. Complete variable domain (other parts from reference TRBV11-3 and TRBJ2-3): EAGVVQSPRYKIIEKKQPVAFWCNPISGHNTLYWYLQNLGQGPELLIRYENEEAVDDSQLPKDRFSAERLKGVDSTLKIQPAELGDSAVYLCASSLGNAGGRTDTQYFGPGTRLTVL.

A single count supports this clone. The chain's CDR3 is CASSPEGQGRDIQYF. CDR3 sequence (DNA): TGTGCCAGCTCACCAGAGGGACAGGGACGGGACATTCAGTACTTC. This chain links TRBV18 with TRBJ2-4; 9 bases are a match to TRBD1. This CDR3 spans 15 amino acids. Germline V CDR1 and CDR2: KGHSH, LQKENI. V shed 2 bases and J 8 bases; nucleotides not matched to a gene: 7.

This clone was observed once. This chain links TRBV28 with TRBJ2-5; 11 bases match TRBD2. This CDR3 region has 13 residues. With 6 bases clipped from V and 6 bases from J, the junction kept 3 bases outside the gene matches. CDR1 is MDHEN, CDR2 SYDVKM, per germline. The CDR3 reads CASRTSGKQTQYF. The CDR3 region has the DNA TGTGCCAGCAGGACTAGCGGGAAACAGACCCAGTACTTC.

V gene TRBV9 combines with J gene TRBJ1-4; D not resolved. Trimming pared 4 bases from V and 8 bases from J, leaving 12 bases between. The length of the CDR3 is 13 residues. Germline assignment: CDR1 SGDLS and CDR2 YYNGEE. Written as DNA, the CDR3 is TGTGCCAGCAGCCGGGGAGAGAGGGAAAAACTGTTTTTT. This translates into CASSRGEREKLFF.

Only one count was recorded for this clone. The V call is TRBV27, the J call TRBJ2-2; 7 nucleotides align to TRBD1. The CDR3 is made up of 17 amino acids. CDR1 and CDR2 (germline): MNHEY, SMNVEV (reference sequence). V dropped 5 bases and J dropped 6; count of bases not matched to a gene: 15. CDR3: CASSLIRTGALPGELFF. The CDR3 DNA reads as TGTGCCAGCAGTCTTATTCGGACAGGAGCTCTCCCCGGGGAGCTGTTTTTT.

This chain joins TRBV6-5 and TRBJ2-1, with TRBD1 as a possible D gene (5 bases). V lost 0 bases to trimming and J lost 6 bases, with 12 bases between them. The CDR3 length is 15 residues. Germline assignment: CDR1 MNHEY and CDR2 SVGAGI. The CDR3 nucleotides are TGTGCCAGCAGTTACTCGATCGGGCAGGGCAATGAGCAGTTCTTC. This gives the protein CASSYSIGQGNEQFF.

V gene TRBV7-2 combines with J gene TRBJ2-7; D may be TRBD2 (6 bases). CDR1 and CDR2 (germline): SGHTA, FQGNSA. V gave up 3 bases and J gave up 1 base, with 7 bases separating them. The CDR3 spans 13 residues. CDR3 region: CASSFGRSYEQYF. The CDR3, as DNA: TGTGCCAGCAGCTTCGGGAGATCCTACGAGCAGTACTTC.

This chain connects TRBV7-9 to TRBJ1-1, with D uncertain. The CDR3 covers 13 residues. Per the germline V gene, CDR1 is SEHNR and CDR2 is FQNEAQ (reference sequence). V lost 4 bases and J lost 7, with 13 bases in between. The DNA for the CDR3 is TGTGCCAGCAGCTACGGGAATCTTCTTGAAGCTTTCTTT. Translation: CASSYGNLLEAFF.